These 28 T cell receptor beta chains were all obtained from the same sample, sequenced in a study of T cell responses to AZD1222 COVID-19 vaccine. Using immunoSEQ multiplex PCR, the repertoire was profiled, and TCRdb retains in-frame clones only, with some absent. The sample includes 150,000 to 200,000 clones, around 88% of them seen just once. The sequencing here drew on peripheral blood, taken 28 days after the second AZD1222 dose. The receptor source for this set is an adult who received the AZD1222 COVID-19 vaccine.

V is TRBV5-1 and J is TRBJ1-1; D might be TRBD1 (6 bases). CDR3 size: 15 residues. From germline, CDR1 is SGHRS and CDR2 YFSETQ. Trimming removed 4 bases at V and 2 bases at J, with 15 bases between. CDR3: CASSALTGGNTEAFF. The CDR3 coding sequence is TGCGCCAGCAGCGCCCTCACGGGGGGCAACACTGAAGCTTTCTTT. Full variable domain (remainder filled in from reference TRBV5-1 and TRBJ1-1): KAGVTQTPRYLIKTRGQQVTLSCSPISGHRSVSWYQQTPGQGLQFLFEYFSETQRNKGNFPGRFSGRQFSNSRSEMNVSTLELGDSALYLCASSALTGGNTEAFFGQGTRLTVV.

The rearrangement joins TRBV30 to TRBJ1-6; TRBD1 aligns across 11 bases. V was clipped by 2 bases and J by 10 bases; unmatched bases: 7. This CDR3 contains 15 residues. The germline CDR1 and CDR2 sequences are GTSNPN and SVGIG (reference sequence). The CDR3 DNA sequence: TGTGCCTGGAGTACGGACAGGGGGCTAGTCTCACCCCTCCACTTT. This translates into CAWSTDRGLVSPLHF.

This chain links TRBV7-9 with TRBJ1-2, with TRBD1 matching 7 bases. The CDR3 spans 15 residues. The V gene end was trimmed by 5 bases and the J gene end by 1 base; junction bases not matched to a gene: 7. In germline, CDR1 is SEHNR, CDR2 FQNEAQ (reference sequence). CDR3 nucleotide sequence: TGTGCCAGCAGCCCCGGGACAGTCATTAACTATGGCTACACCTTC. This codes for CASSPGTVINYGYTF.

The DNA for the CDR3 is TGTGCCAGCAGCCTTCTATTAGCGGGGGGGTCGAACACCGGGGAGCTGTTTTTT. As protein: CASSLLLAGGSNTGELFF. This sequence joins TRBV5-4 and TRBJ2-2; 11 nucleotides line up with TRBD2. Germline V CDR1 and CDR2: SGHNT, YYREEE (reference sequence). The V gene end was trimmed by 4 bases and the J gene end by 0 bases; junction bases not matched to a gene: 8. The CDR3 loop spans 18 amino acids.

This chain connects TRBV12-3 or TRBV12-4 to TRBJ1-1; D remains unclear. CDR3 length equals 13 residues. Trimming took 0 bases from V and 6 from J, leaving 8 bases between them. CDR3 nucleotide sequence: TGTGCCAGCAGTTTAGCGGGCCCCCCTGAAGCTTTCTTT. It yields the protein CASSLAGPPEAFF.

CDR3 DNA sequence: TGTGCCAGCAGCTACCGGACTAGCTGGGAGACCCAGTACTTC. It translates to CASSYRTSWETQYF. V and J are TRBV5-4 and TRBJ2-5; 8 bases align to TRBD2. Germline values: CDR1 SGHNT, CDR2 YYREEE (reference sequence). This CDR3 comprises 14 residues. Losses at the gene ends were 3 bases for V and 5 bases for J; bases not matched to a gene: 6.

This rearrangement joins TRBV3-1 (or the pseudogene TRBV3-2) to TRBJ1-5; tentative D call: TRBD1 (6 bases). The germline V and J ends were trimmed by 1 base and 6 bases, with 16 bases remaining between them. Per germline, CDR1 LGHDT and CDR2 YNNKEL (reference sequence). CDR3 length equals 16 residues. The CDR3 here is CASSQASGAGVQPQHF. DNA of the CDR3: TGTGCCAGCAGCCAAGCGTCTGGGGCAGGGGTTCAGCCCCAGCATTTT.

J is TRBJ1-1 and V is TRBV7-9; perhaps TRBD1 as D (5 bases). The CDR3 has 15 amino acids. The germline V and J ends were trimmed by 5 bases and 6 bases, with 19 bases remaining between them. Looked up from germline, CDR1 is SEHNR and CDR2 is FQNEAQ (reference sequence). CDR3 sequence: CASSLQGFLLAEAFF. Written as DNA, the CDR3 is TGTGCCAGCAGCCTTCAGGGATTTTTATTGGCTGAAGCTTTCTTT.

V usage is TRBV2 and J usage is TRBJ1-6; 12 bases align to TRBD1. This CDR3 is 14 amino acids long. V trimming: 9 bases; J trimming: 10 bases; junction bases outside the gene matches: 7. Germline V CDR1 and CDR2: SNHLY, FYNNEI. The CDR3 DNA reads as TGTGCCAGTGCCGGGACAGGGGGCGGATCACCCCTCCACTTT. As protein: CASAGTGGGSPLHF.

The chain couples TRBV6-6 to TRBJ1-5, with 10 bases identical to TRBD1. The CDR3 is 16 residues long. Per germline, CDR1 MNHNY and CDR2 SVGAGI (reference sequence). Germline trimming cut 6 bases from V and 5 bases from J; bases unmatched to any gene: 10. CDR3 DNA: TGTGCCAGCAGCCACGCCGGGACAGGGGACCATCAGCCCCAGCATTTT. Protein product: CASSHAGTGDHQPQHF.

This clone has just a few counts. The chain links TRBV28 to TRBJ1-1; no clear D gene. Germline values: CDR1 MDHEN, CDR2 SYDVKM. V shed 5 bases and J shed 5 bases, with 9 bases lying between them. CDR3 length: 12 amino acids. In DNA form, the CDR3 reads TGTGCCAGCAGTCCCACTTGGACTGAAGCTTTCTTT. Its protein product is CASSPTWTEAFF.

This chain connects TRBV12-5 to TRBJ2-5; TRBD2 aligns across 11 bases. The trim removed 0 bases at V and 8 bases at J, leaving 5 bases unmatched. This CDR3 has 15 residues. Per germline, CDR1 LGHNT and CDR2 FRNRAP. The CDR3 here is CASGLVGLAGGTQYF. The CDR3 DNA sequence: TGTGCTAGTGGTTTGGTTGGGCTAGCGGGAGGTACCCAGTACTTC.

This clone was observed a few times. This chain uses TRBV29-1 with TRBJ1-1, with D possibly TRBD1 on 5 matching bases. The V end lost 7 bases, the J end lost 4 bases, and 16 bases lay between the germline ends. Germline CDR1 and CDR2: SQVTM and ANQGSEA. This CDR3 spans 13 amino acids. CDR3 residues: CSGGLVDSTEAFF. The CDR3 DNA is TGCAGCGGGGGTTTAGTCGACAGCACTGAAGCTTTCTTT.

The chain has TRBV23-1 and TRBJ2-2, with unresolved D. TRBV23-1 is noted as an ORF with a role that remains uncertain. The V gene lost 3 bases and the J gene lost 5 bases, with 22 bases spanning the gap. The CDR3 spans 18 residues. CDR3 nucleotide sequence: TGCGCCAGCAGTCACGTCAGGAGTAGTCGGACGTGGACCGGGGAGCTGTTTTTT. Translation gives CASSHVRSSRTWTGELFF.

A single count supports this clone. J is TRBJ1-6 and V is TRBV9; D call uncertain. Germline V gene sequence: CDR1 SGDLS, CDR2 YYNGEE. The CDR3 extends over 15 amino acids. The ends were cut back, 4 bases at V and 7 bases at J, with 15 bases in the middle. CDR3 residues: CASSPSGVGNSPLHF. The CDR3 DNA sequence: TGTGCCAGCAGCCCCTCGGGCGTCGGGAATTCACCCCTCCACTTT.

V and J are TRBV4-3 and TRBJ2-3; 9 nucleotides agree with TRBD2. Germline V gene data show CDR1 as LGHNA and CDR2 as YSLEER. The V gene end was trimmed by 1 base and the J gene end by 4 bases; junction bases not matched to a gene: 12. The CDR3 totals 18 residues. CDR3 in amino acids: CASSQALLAGGRSDTQYF. The CDR3 coding sequence is TGCGCCAGCAGCCAAGCTTTGCTGGCGGGGGGGCGGTCAGATACGCAGTATTTT.

The chain has TRBV11-1 and TRBJ1-1; 12 bases are a match to TRBD1. CDR1 is SGHAT and CDR2 is FQDESV in the germline V gene (reference sequence). The junction had 8 bases not matched to a gene; V was cut back by 8 bases and J by 10 bases. The CDR3 has 13 amino acids. The CDR3 sequence is CASLGQGAAGAFF. As DNA, the CDR3 is TGTGCCAGCTTGGGACAGGGGGCTGCTGGAGCTTTCTTT.

The sample holds a few counts of this clone. This CDR3 is also generated by other DNA sequences in the sample. This chain connects TRBV10-3 to TRBJ2-3, with D tentatively TRBD1 (6 bases). The CDR3 loop spans 15 amino acids. The germline gives CDR1 ENHRY, CDR2 SYGVKD. The V end lost 4 bases, the J end lost 0 bases, and 11 bases lay between the germline ends. The CDR3 DNA is TGTGCCATCAGTGGTAGGGGGTTTAGCACAGATACGCAGTATTTT. The encoded protein is CAISGRGFSTDTQYF.

The chain carries TRBV7-2 and TRBJ2-6; 12 nucleotides match TRBD1. Germline V lookup: CDR1 SGHTA, CDR2 FQGNSA. The CDR3 has 17 residues. The V segment lost 4 bases and the J segment 4 bases; nucleotides outside the gene matches: 5. The CDR3 bases are TGTGCCAGCAGCTCGGGACAGGGGGCTGTGGGGGCCAACGTCCTGACTTTC. Its translation is CASSSGQGAVGANVLTF.

CDR3 protein: CASSAHGAYGYTF. The CDR3, as DNA: TGCGCCAGCAGCGCCCACGGGGCCTATGGCTACACCTTC. This rearrangement joins TRBV5-1 to TRBJ1-2; tentatively, D is TRBD1 (5 bases). V lost 4 bases, J lost 4 bases, and 11 bases lay in between. The length of the CDR3 is 13 residues. The germline V gene has CDR1 SGHRS and CDR2 YFSETQ.

The chain employs TRBV5-1 and TRBJ1-1; the match to TRBD1 covers 8 bases. There are 15 residues in the CDR3. Germline loops: CDR1 SGHRS, CDR2 YFSETQ. The J segment lost 3 bases and the V segment lost 3 bases, leaving 7 bases of the junction unmatched. In DNA form, the CDR3 reads TGCGCCAGCAGCTCAGGGCAGGGGGCGTACACTGAAGCTTTCTTT. This encodes CASSSGQGAYTEAFF.

About this clone: The junction shows a germline mismatch at one end, possibly a read error. The sample carries other DNA sequences with the same CDR3. This chain connects TRBV5-8 to TRBJ1-5, with 7 positions matching TRBD1. The CDR3 loop spans 13 amino acids. CDR1 is SGHTS and CDR2 is YDEGEE in the germline V gene. CDR3 coding DNA: TGTGCCAGCAGGCGGGACAGCAATCAGCCGCAGCATTTT. Its protein product is CASRRDSNQPQHF.

The chain has TRBV4-3 and TRBJ2-3, with 8 bases identical to TRBD1. Germline V gene data show CDR1 as LGHNA and CDR2 as YSLEER. V dropped 0 bases and J dropped 0; count of bases not matched to a gene: 5. The CDR3 has 17 residues. CDR3 sequence (DNA): TGCGCCAGCAGCCAAGAACCAGGGGGCTTTAGCACAGATACGCAGTATTTT. As protein: CASSQEPGGFSTDTQYF.

V is TRBV7-8 and J is TRBJ1-1; 9 nucleotides align to TRBD1. This CDR3 spans 14 amino acids. CDR1 is SGHVS, CDR2 FQNEAQ, per germline. V lost 7 bases to trimming and J lost 3 bases; unmatched junction nucleotides: 6. The chain's CDR3 is CASNYRGPDTEAFF. The DNA of the CDR3 is TGTGCCAGCAACTACAGGGGGCCCGACACTGAAGCTTTCTTT. Full variable domain (remainder filled in from reference TRBV7-8 and TRBJ1-1): GAGVSQSPRYKVAKRGQDVALRCDPISGHVSLFWYQQALGQGPEFLTYFQNEAQLDKSGLPSDRFFAERPEGSVSTLKIQRTQQEDSAVYLCASNYRGPDTEAFFGQGTRLTVV.

The genes are TRBV7-3 and TRBJ2-7, with TRBD2 matching 9 bases. This CDR3 has 14 residues. The V gene's germline CDR1 is SGHTA and CDR2 FQGTGA. Trimming cost V 5 bases and J 2 bases; bases outside gene matches: 4. The CDR3 DNA sequence: TGTGCCAGCAGCCATAGCGGGGGACCCTACGAGCAGTACTTC. This codes for CASSHSGGPYEQYF.

This chain joins TRBV6-5 and TRBJ2-2; tentatively, D is TRBD1 (6 bases). V was shortened by 2 bases and J by 5 bases, with 15 bases between the two germline ends. Per germline, CDR1 MNHEY and CDR2 SVGAGI. The CDR3 is 16 amino acids. This CDR3 reads CASSYPQGKGTGELFF. The CDR3 nucleotides are TGTGCCAGCAGTTACCCCCAGGGGAAAGGGACCGGGGAGCTGTTTTTT.

J is TRBJ2-3 and V is TRBV30; D may be TRBD1 or TRBD2 (6 bases each). This CDR3 region has 13 residues. V dropped 4 bases and J dropped 2 bases, with 10 bases sitting between them. Germline V gene data show CDR1 as GTSNPN and CDR2 as SVGIG (reference sequence). The DNA for the CDR3 is TGTGCCTGGAATAGGGGGGTCACAGATACGCAGTATTTT. As protein: CAWNRGVTDTQYF.

J is TRBJ1-4 and V is TRBV2; 8 bases match TRBD1. With 6 bases clipped from V and 0 bases from J, the junction kept 6 bases outside the gene matches. The CDR3 has 16 residues. CDR1 and CDR2 from the germline V gene are SNHLY and FYNNEI. The CDR3 loop reads CASSRDRKTTNEKLFF. CDR3 DNA: TGTGCCAGCAGCCGGGACAGGAAAACAACTAATGAAAAACTGTTTTTT. Variable domain in full (rest from reference TRBV2 and TRBJ1-4): EPEVTQTPSHQVTQMGQEVILRCVPISNHLYFYWYRQILGQKVEFLVSFYNNEISEKSEIFDDQFSVERPDGSNFTLKIRSTKLEDSAMYFCASSRDRKTTNEKLFFGSGTQLSVL.